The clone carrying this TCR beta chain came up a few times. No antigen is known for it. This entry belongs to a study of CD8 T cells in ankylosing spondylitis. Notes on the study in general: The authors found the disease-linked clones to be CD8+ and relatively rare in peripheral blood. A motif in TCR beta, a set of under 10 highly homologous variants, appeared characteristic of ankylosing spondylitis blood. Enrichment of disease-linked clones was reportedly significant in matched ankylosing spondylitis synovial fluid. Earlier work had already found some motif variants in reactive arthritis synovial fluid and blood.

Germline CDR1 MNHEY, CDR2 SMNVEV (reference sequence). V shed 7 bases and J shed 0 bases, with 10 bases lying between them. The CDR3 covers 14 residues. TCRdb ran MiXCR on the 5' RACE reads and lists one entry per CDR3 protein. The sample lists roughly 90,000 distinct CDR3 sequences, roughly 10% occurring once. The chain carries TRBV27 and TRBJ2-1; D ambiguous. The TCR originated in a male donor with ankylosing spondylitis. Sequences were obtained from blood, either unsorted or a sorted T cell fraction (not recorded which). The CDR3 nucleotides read TGTGCCAGCAACCACCGCGGCTCCTACAATGAGCAGTTCTTC. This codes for CASNHRGSYNEQFF.